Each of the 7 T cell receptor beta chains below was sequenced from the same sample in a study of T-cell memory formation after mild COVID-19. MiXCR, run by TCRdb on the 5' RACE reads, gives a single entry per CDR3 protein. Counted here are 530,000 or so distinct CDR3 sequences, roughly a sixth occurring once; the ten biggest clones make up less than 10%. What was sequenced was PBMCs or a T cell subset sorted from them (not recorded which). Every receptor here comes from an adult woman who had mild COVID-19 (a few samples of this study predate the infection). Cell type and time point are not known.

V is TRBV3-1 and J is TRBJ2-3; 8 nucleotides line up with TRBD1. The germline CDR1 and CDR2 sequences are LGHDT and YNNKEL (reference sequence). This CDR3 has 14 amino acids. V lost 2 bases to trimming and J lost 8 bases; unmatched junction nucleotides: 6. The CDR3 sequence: CASSQSQGATTQYF. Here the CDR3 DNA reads TGTGCCAGCAGCCAATCCCAGGGGGCCACTACGCAGTATTTT.

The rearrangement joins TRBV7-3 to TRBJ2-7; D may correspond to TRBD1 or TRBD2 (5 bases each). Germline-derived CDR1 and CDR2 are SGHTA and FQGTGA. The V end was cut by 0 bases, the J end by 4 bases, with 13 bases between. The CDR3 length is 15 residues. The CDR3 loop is CASSLTEGPQYEQYF. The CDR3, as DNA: TGTGCCAGCAGCTTAACAGAGGGACCTCAATACGAGCAGTACTTC.

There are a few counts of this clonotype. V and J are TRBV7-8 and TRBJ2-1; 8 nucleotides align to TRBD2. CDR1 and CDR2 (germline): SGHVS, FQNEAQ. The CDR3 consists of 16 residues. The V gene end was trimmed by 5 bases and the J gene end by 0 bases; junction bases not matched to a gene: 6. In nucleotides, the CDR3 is TGTGCCAGCAGCCGAAGCGGGGGAAACTCCTACAATGAGCAGTTCTTC. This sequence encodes CASSRSGGNSYNEQFF.

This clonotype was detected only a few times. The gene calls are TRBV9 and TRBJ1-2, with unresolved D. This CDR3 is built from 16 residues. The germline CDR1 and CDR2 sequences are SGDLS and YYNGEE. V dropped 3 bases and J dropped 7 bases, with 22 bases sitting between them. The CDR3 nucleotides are TGTGCCAGCAGCGGTTCTCAAGGGCCGGGTTTGAGTGGCTACACCTTC. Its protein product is CASSGSQGPGLSGYTF.

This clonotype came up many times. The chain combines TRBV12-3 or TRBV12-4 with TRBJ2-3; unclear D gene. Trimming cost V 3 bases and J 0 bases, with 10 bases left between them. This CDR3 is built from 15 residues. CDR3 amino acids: CASSFTGSSTDTQYF. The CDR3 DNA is TGTGCCAGCAGTTTTACGGGTAGTAGCACAGATACGCAGTATTTT.

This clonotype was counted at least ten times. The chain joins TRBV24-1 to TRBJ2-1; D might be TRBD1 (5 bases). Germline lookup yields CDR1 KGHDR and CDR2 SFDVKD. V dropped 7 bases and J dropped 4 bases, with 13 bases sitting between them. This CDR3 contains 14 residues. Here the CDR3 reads CATSFSTGYNEQFF. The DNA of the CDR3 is TGTGCCACCAGCTTTTCTACAGGATACAATGAGCAGTTCTTC.

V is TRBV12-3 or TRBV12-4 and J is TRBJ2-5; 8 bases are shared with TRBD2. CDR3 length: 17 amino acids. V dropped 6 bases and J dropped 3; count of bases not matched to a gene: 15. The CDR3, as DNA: TGTGCCAGCAGCCCACGGAGCAGCGGGGGCCCGAAAGAGACCCAGTACTTC. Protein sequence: CASSPRSSGGPKETQYF.